This TCR beta chain was retrieved from a study of T-cell reconstitution after alpha-beta-depleted transplantation in children. Library preparation (for TCRbeta) was performed with unique molecular identifiers. Each CDR3 protein gets one entry after TCRdb re-called the PCR reads with MiXCR. The data show some 500,000 distinct CDR3 sequences, with approximately 16% seen just once and 3% to 3.5% held by the top ten. This clonotype was found many times. The CDR3 contains 14 residues. V gave up 6 bases and J gave up 2 bases, with 14 bases separating them. The sample in question was PBMCs from the stem cell graft donor, obtained from the stem cell graft. The rearrangement joins TRBV12-3 or TRBV12-4 to TRBJ2-7; D might be TRBD1 (7 bases). This clonotype was sampled from a human donor who donated a stem cell graft to a child with acute lymphoblastic leukemia. The DNA for the CDR3 is TGTGCCAGCAGCCCCGGCAGGGGGGCCTACGAGCAGTACTTC. Its protein product is CASSPGRGAYEQYF.